The present T cell receptor beta chain was sequenced within a study of PD-1 blockade in classical Hodgkin lymphoma. Study outcomes and limitations: Sources of repertoire differences remain undefined, possibly disease activity or prior therapy. It was reported that newly diagnosed patients had less baseline TCR diversity than healthy donors. Patients who responded completely had about the same baseline diversity as newly diagnosed patients.

The repertoire was sequenced with immunoSEQ multiplex PCR; TCRdb's copy has only in-frame clones and lacks some. The table shows about 28,000 clones, with around 80% occurring only once. A note on this clone: Its antigen is not known.

This CDR3 region has 13 residues. V was pared by 4 bases and J by 4 bases, with 8 bases between. Germline assignment: CDR1 ENHRY and CDR2 SYGVKD. Time point here: cycle 4 day 1 (C4D1), after about 6 weeks of nivolumab. All trial patients relapsed after autologous stem cell transplantation. This material consisted of peripheral blood mononuclear cells (PBMCs), taken before the fourth cycle of nivolumab. This TCR was sampled from a human donor with classical Hodgkin lymphoma. The chain links TRBV10-3 to TRBJ1-5, with D unresolved. DNA for the CDR3: TGTGCCATCAGTGGGGAGAGAAATCAGCCCCAGCATTTT. Protein sequence: CAISGERNQPQHF.